This passage covers 30 T cell receptor beta chains from one sample sequenced in a study of CD8 T cells in ankylosing spondylitis. TCRdb passed the 5' RACE reads through MiXCR, listing each CDR3 protein once. The sample has more than 150,000 distinct CDR3 sequences, 9.5% to 15% seen once. The sequenced sample consisted of blood, either unsorted or a sorted T cell fraction (not recorded which). All receptors come from a male donor with ankylosing spondylitis or in good health (not recorded which).

This clonotype was observed once. This sequence joins TRBV4-1 and TRBJ1-1; tentative D call: TRBD1 (6 bases). Trimming pared 0 bases from V and 6 bases from J, leaving 11 bases between. CDR3 length: 14 amino acids. Germline V gene sequence: CDR1 MGHRA, CDR2 YSYEKL. CDR3 region: CASSQEDRSPEAFF. DNA of the CDR3: TGCGCCAGCAGCCAAGAAGACAGGAGCCCTGAAGCTTTCTTT.

The chain combines TRBV10-2 with TRBJ1-2, with D unclear. Deletions cut 0 bases from V and 5 bases from J, with 4 bases between. The CDR3 has 12 residues. Germline V gene sequence: CDR1 WSHSY, CDR2 SAAADI. In DNA form, the CDR3 reads TGCGCCAGCAGTGAGTCACTTTATGGCTACACCTTC. Protein product: CASSESLYGYTF.

This clonotype was seen a handful of times. V is TRBV3-1 and J is TRBJ1-1; no clear D. Trimming pared 4 bases from V and 0 bases from J, leaving 9 bases between. Germline V gene lookup returns CDR1 LGHDT and CDR2 YNNKEL (reference sequence). The CDR3 has 14 residues. CDR3 sequence: CASSRTGVNTEAFF. In DNA form, the CDR3 reads TGTGCCAGCAGCCGGACGGGAGTGAACACTGAAGCTTTCTTT.

The chain employs TRBV5-4 and TRBJ2-7; D could derive from TRBD1 or TRBD2 (5 bases each). The CDR3 contains 14 residues. Per germline, CDR1 SGHNT and CDR2 YYREEE (reference sequence). Trimming took off 4 bases at V and 6 bases at J, with 17 bases between the two ends. CDR3 amino acids: CASSPSWGSREQYF. Written as DNA, the CDR3 is TGTGCCAGCAGCCCATCTTGGGGGTCGCGCGAGCAGTACTTC.

This clonotype is medium-sized in the sample. The chain is built from TRBV25-1 and TRBJ1-1; D gene unclear. The CDR3 covers 14 residues. Trimming cost V 1 base and J 1 base, with 7 bases left between them. Germline CDR1 and CDR2: MGHDK and SYGVNS. The CDR3 here is CASSESTPNTEAFF. The CDR3 DNA sequence: TGTGCCAGCAGTGAATCTACACCGAACACTGAAGCTTTCTTT. The entire variable domain, with the rest obtained from reference TRBV25-1 and TRBJ1-1, is as follows: EADIYQTPRYLVIGTGKKITLECSQTMGHDKMYWYQQDPGMELHLIHYSYGVNSTEKGDLSSESTVSRIRTEHFPLTLESARPSHTSQYLCASSESTPNTEAFFGQGTRLTVV.

The V gene is TRBV10-3, the J gene TRBJ1-1; D remains ambiguous. V was pared by 10 bases and J by 6 bases, with 15 bases between. The CDR3 extends over 12 amino acids. CDR1 ENHRY and CDR2 SYGVKD come from the germline V gene. The CDR3 spells CASENERAEAFF. The CDR3 nucleotides read TGTGCCAGTGAGAACGAAAGAGCTGAAGCTTTCTTT.

The chain employs TRBV30 and TRBJ2-1, with D possibly matching TRBD2 (6 bases). Germline lookup yields CDR1 GTSNPN and CDR2 SVGIG (reference sequence). The CDR3 is 14 residues long. Trimming stripped 1 base from V and 4 bases from J, with 11 bases between. CDR3 residues: CAWSAKGLYNEQFF. The CDR3 bases are TGTGCCTGGAGTGCTAAGGGACTTTACAATGAGCAGTTCTTC. The full variable domain, its missing parts supplied by reference TRBV30 and TRBJ2-1, is SQTIHQWPATLVQPVGSPLSLECTVEGTSNPNLYWYRQAAGRGLQLLFYSVGIGQISSEVPQNLSASRPQDRQFILSSKKLLLSDSGFYLCAWSAKGLYNEQFFGPGTRLTVL.

The chain uses TRBV12-3 or TRBV12-4 and TRBJ1-2; D is uncertain. The CDR3 contains 13 residues. V shed 6 bases and J shed 4 bases, with 12 bases lying between them. The CDR3 nucleotides read TGTGCCAGCAGCCCGTCAGGTCCCTATGGCTACACCTTC. It yields the protein CASSPSGPYGYTF.

This clonotype has a handful of counts. V usage is TRBV4-2 and J usage is TRBJ2-1; 8 bases agree with TRBD2. CDR1 is LGHNA, CDR2 YNFKEQ, per germline. The CDR3 covers 20 residues. V dropped 2 bases and J dropped 1; count of bases not matched to a gene: 16. In DNA, the CDR3 is TGTGCCAGCAGCCAAACACCCGGGGGAGCGGGGGACCCATCCTACAATGAGCAGTTCTTC. Its translation is CASSQTPGGAGDPSYNEQFF.

This clonotype was observed a handful of times. The gene calls are TRBV14 and TRBJ2-3; 7 bases agree with TRBD2. CDR1 is SGHDN, CDR2 FVKESK, per germline. The CDR3 has 16 amino acids. Trimming cost V 0 bases and J 2 bases; bases outside gene matches: 5. The DNA of the CDR3 is TGTGCCAGCAGCCAAGAGGCTAGCGGCTACACAGATACGCAGTATTTT. This gives the protein CASSQEASGYTDTQYF.

This clonotype has a handful of counts. V is TRBV27 and J is TRBJ1-5; TRBD1 is a possible D gene (5 bases). CDR3 length equals 14 residues. V lost 0 bases, J lost 8 bases, and 11 bases lay in between. Germline V gene data show CDR1 as MNHEY and CDR2 as SMNVEV (reference sequence). The CDR3 DNA sequence: TGTGCCAGCAGTTTATCGCCAGGGATGGAGCCCCAGCATTTT. Protein sequence: CASSLSPGMEPQHF.

The chain couples TRBV5-1 to TRBJ2-3; 11 positions agree with TRBD1. This CDR3 is built from 15 residues. The germline gives CDR1 SGHRS, CDR2 YFSETQ. The ends lost 2 bases at V and 2 bases at J; junction bases unmatched: 1. The CDR3 DNA reads as TGCGCCAGCAGCTTCGGACAGGGGGCCACAGATACGCAGTATTTT. The encoded protein is CASSFGQGATDTQYF.

V gene TRBV20-1 combines with J gene TRBJ2-7, with 7 bases that match TRBD1. CDR3 size: 12 residues. Trimming at V came to 5 bases and at J to 2 bases, leaving 3 bases not matched to a gene. CDR1 and CDR2 from the germline V gene are DFQATT and SNEGSKA (reference sequence). This CDR3 is CSARDSPYEQYF. The CDR3 coding sequence is TGCAGTGCTCGGGACAGTCCCTACGAGCAGTACTTC.

This clonotype was picked up a small number of times. V is TRBV11-2 and J is TRBJ2-2; 8 nucleotides align to TRBD1. Germline assignment: CDR1 SGHAT and CDR2 FQNNGV. The CDR3 runs 15 residues. Trimming at V came to 5 bases and at J to 7 bases, leaving 9 bases not matched to a gene. Here the CDR3 reads CASSPVGQVDGELFF. The CDR3, as DNA: TGTGCCAGCAGCCCAGTGGGACAGGTAGACGGGGAGCTGTTTTTT. The variable domain in full, completed from reference TRBV11-2 and TRBJ2-2, reads EAGVAQSPRYKIIEKRQSVAFWCNPISGHATLYWYQQILGQGPKLLIQFQNNGVVDDSQLPKDRFSAERLKGVDSTLKIQPAKLEDSAVYLCASSPVGQVDGELFFGEGSRLTVL.

This rearrangement joins TRBV30 to TRBJ2-7; D call uncertain. The CDR3 runs 14 residues. The germline V gene has CDR1 GTSNPN and CDR2 SVGIG (reference sequence). Between the trimmed V and J ends, which lost 1 base and 2 bases, there was a span of 12 bases. CDR3: CAWSGTLSAYEQYF. The DNA of the CDR3 is TGTGCCTGGAGTGGTACACTATCGGCCTACGAGCAGTACTTC.

V usage is TRBV2 and J usage is TRBJ1-5; D gene uncertain. This CDR3 has 13 residues. With 7 bases removed from V and 3 bases from J, the gap between germline ends came to 10 bases. The V gene's germline CDR1 is SNHLY and CDR2 FYNNEI. CDR3 nucleotides: TGTGCCAGCATGGGCAGGAACAATCAGCCCCAGCATTTT. The encoded protein is CASMGRNNQPQHF.

The J gene is TRBJ2-7, the V gene TRBV7-9; possibly TRBD2 for D (5 bases). The CDR3 runs to 13 residues. The V gene's germline CDR1 is SEHNR and CDR2 FQNEAQ (reference sequence). V was shortened by 7 bases and J by 3 bases, with 13 bases between the two germline ends. Here the CDR3 DNA reads TGTGCCAGCACCCCCGGAGGCGGCTACGAGCAGTACTTC. Translated: CASTPGGGYEQYF.

This clonotype was counted a few times. CDR3: CASSPRQGQFKLDPEQYF. CDR3 sequence (DNA): TGTGCCAGCAGCCCCCGACAGGGACAATTTAAATTAGATCCCGAGCAGTACTTC. The V call is TRBV11-2, the J call TRBJ2-7; 7 bases match TRBD1. This CDR3 contains 18 residues. The ends lost 5 bases at V and 6 bases at J; junction bases unmatched: 22. Germline V gene lookup returns CDR1 SGHAT and CDR2 FQNNGV. Together with reference TRBV11-2 and TRBJ2-7, the CDR3 gives the full variable domain: EAGVAQSPRYKIIEKRQSVAFWCNPISGHATLYWYQQILGQGPKLLIQFQNNGVVDDSQLPKDRFSAERLKGVDSTLKIQPAKLEDSAVYLCASSPRQGQFKLDPEQYFGPGTRLTVT.

The chain links TRBV2 to TRBJ2-1; TRBD1 matches at 11 bases. V trimming: 6 bases; J trimming: 7 bases; junction bases outside the gene matches: 2. The CDR3 consists of 13 residues. CDR1 is SNHLY and CDR2 is FYNNEI in the germline V gene. The CDR3 sequence is CASRGTGGNEQFF. The DNA for the CDR3 is TGTGCCAGCAGGGGGACAGGGGGGAATGAGCAGTTCTTC. The variable domain in full, with the rest retrieved from reference TRBV2 and TRBJ2-1, is EPEVTQTPSHQVTQMGQEVILRCVPISNHLYFYWYRQILGQKVEFLVSFYNNEISEKSEIFDDQFSVERPDGSNFTLKIRSTKLEDSAMYFCASRGTGGNEQFFGPGTRLTVL.

This clonotype was picked up many times. The chain combines TRBV5-1 with TRBJ2-7, with D perhaps assigned TRBD1 or TRBD2 (5 bases each). The CDR3 loop spans 15 amino acids. Germline V gives CDR1 SGHRS, CDR2 YFSETQ. V shed 1 base and J shed 3 bases, with 14 bases lying between them. As DNA, the CDR3 is TGCGCCAGCAGCTTGAGTCAGGGACCCATCTACGAGCAGTACTTC. This translates into CASSLSQGPIYEQYF.

J is TRBJ2-1 and V is TRBV4-1; D may correspond to TRBD1 or TRBD2 (6 bases each). CDR1 MGHRA and CDR2 YSYEKL come from the germline V gene. This CDR3 is 13 amino acids long. V lost 2 bases and J 10 bases, leaving 12 bases between the germline ends. The CDR3 DNA reads TGCGCCAGCAGCCAAATGCTAGGGGGGGAGCAGTTCTTC. Its translation is CASSQMLGGEQFF.

This clonotype has only a few counts. This rearrangement joins TRBV6-1 to TRBJ2-1; TRBD2 matches 7 bases. The germline V gene has CDR1 MNHNS and CDR2 SASEGT. V lost 8 bases and J lost 5; bases outside the gene matches: 12. The CDR3 runs 15 residues. CDR3 protein: CASGDRDYKDNEQFF. The CDR3 DNA sequence: TGTGCCAGCGGGGACCGGGACTACAAGGACAATGAGCAGTTCTTC.

The J gene is TRBJ1-1, the V gene TRBV20-1; D might be TRBD1 (5 bases). The germline V gene has CDR1 DFQATT and CDR2 SNEGSKA (reference sequence). With 6 bases removed from V and 3 bases from J, the gap between germline ends came to 14 bases. The CDR3 is 13 residues long. This CDR3 is CSAWSMGDTEAFF. The CDR3 DNA follows: TGCAGTGCCTGGTCCATGGGGGACACTGAAGCTTTCTTT.

In its sample, this clonotype was seen once. CDR3 in DNA: TGTGCCAGCACCGACAGGGGGGCTAACACCGGGGAGCTGTTTTTT. Translation: CASTDRGANTGELFF. The chain combines TRBV27 with TRBJ2-2; 9 positions match TRBD1. The V gene end was trimmed by 7 bases and the J gene end by 2 bases; junction bases not matched to a gene: 5. Germline CDR1 reads MNHEY; CDR2 reads SMNVEV (reference sequence). CDR3 length: 15 amino acids.

This chain links TRBV19 with TRBJ1-5; no reliable D call. V was pared by 5 bases and J by 5 bases, with 10 bases between. The CDR3 sequence is 13 residues long. Germline-derived CDR1 and CDR2 are LNHDA and SQIVND (reference sequence). CDR3 protein: CASSALPDQPQHF. DNA for the CDR3: TGTGCCAGTAGTGCGCTTCCCGATCAGCCCCAGCATTTT.

The V and J genes are TRBV7-9 and TRBJ1-4; D unresolved. Trimming stripped 8 bases from V and 8 bases from J, with 12 bases between. This CDR3 spans 12 amino acids. Germline CDR1 SEHNR, CDR2 FQNEAQ (reference sequence). CDR3 region: CASSSDAEKLFF. CDR3 nucleotide sequence: TGTGCCAGCTCCTCGGACGCAGAAAAACTGTTTTTT.

The sample holds many counts of this clonotype. The chain joins TRBV12-3 or TRBV12-4 to TRBJ2-2; D assignment may be TRBD1 or TRBD2 (6 bases each). Trimming took off 7 bases at V and 13 bases at J, with 13 bases between the two ends. This CDR3 spans 11 amino acids. The CDR3 DNA is TGTGCCAGCACTACACAGGGAGGGCTGTTTTTT. It is translated as CASTTQGGLFF.

V gene TRBV11-2 combines with J gene TRBJ2-3; 9 bases are shared with TRBD1. With 5 bases clipped from V and 3 bases from J, the junction kept 6 bases outside the gene matches. CDR3 length: 15 residues. Germline CDR1 and CDR2: SGHAT and FQNNGV. The CDR3 coding sequence is TGTGCCAGCAGCCCTCAGACAGGGGGTACAGATACGCAGTATTTT. It codes for CASSPQTGGTDTQYF.

This clonotype was seen ten or more times. The rearrangement uses TRBV27 and TRBJ2-1; a weak D match, TRBD2 (6 bases). The CDR3 extends over 13 amino acids. CDR1 is MNHEY, CDR2 SMNVEV, per germline (reference sequence). Trimming left V 9 bases short and J 0 bases short, with 9 bases between. The CDR3 nucleotides are TGTGCCAGTGGGAGGAGCTCCTACAATGAGCAGTTCTTC. Encoded protein: CASGRSSYNEQFF.

This clonotype was picked up a small number of times. This chain joins TRBV10-2 and TRBJ2-3; D tentatively fits TRBD1 or TRBD2 (5 bases each). V was pared by 0 bases and J by 8 bases, with 15 bases between. The CDR3 has 15 amino acids. Germline-derived CDR1 and CDR2 are WSHSY and SAAADI. CDR3 nucleotide sequence: TGCGCCAGCAGTGAGTCGCTCGTGGGGGTGGGTACGCAGTATTTT. Its protein product is CASSESLVGVGTQYF.